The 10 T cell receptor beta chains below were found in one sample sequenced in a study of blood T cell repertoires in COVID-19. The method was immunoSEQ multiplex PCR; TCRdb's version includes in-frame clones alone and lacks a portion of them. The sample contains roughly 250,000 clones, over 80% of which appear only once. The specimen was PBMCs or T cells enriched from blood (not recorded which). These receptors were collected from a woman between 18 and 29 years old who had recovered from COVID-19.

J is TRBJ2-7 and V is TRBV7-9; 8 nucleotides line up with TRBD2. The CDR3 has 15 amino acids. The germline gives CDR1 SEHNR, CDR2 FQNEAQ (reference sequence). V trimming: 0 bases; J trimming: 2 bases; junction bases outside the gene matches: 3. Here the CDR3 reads CASSLASGGPYEQYF. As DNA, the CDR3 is TGTGCCAGCAGCTTAGCTTCGGGAGGGCCCTACGAGCAGTACTTC. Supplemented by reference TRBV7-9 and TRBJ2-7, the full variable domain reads DTGVSQNPRHKITKRGQNVTFRCDPISEHNRLYWYRQTLGQGPEFLTYFQNEAQLEKSRLLSDRFSAERPKGSFSTLEIQRTEQGDSAMYLCASSLASGGPYEQYFGPGTRLTVT.

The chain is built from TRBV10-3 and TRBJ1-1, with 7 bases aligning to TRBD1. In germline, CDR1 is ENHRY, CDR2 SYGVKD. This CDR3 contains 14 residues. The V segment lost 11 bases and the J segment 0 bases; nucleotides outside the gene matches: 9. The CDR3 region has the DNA TGTGCCGTACAGCGGACAGGAATGAACACTGAAGCTTTCTTT. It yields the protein CAVQRTGMNTEAFF.

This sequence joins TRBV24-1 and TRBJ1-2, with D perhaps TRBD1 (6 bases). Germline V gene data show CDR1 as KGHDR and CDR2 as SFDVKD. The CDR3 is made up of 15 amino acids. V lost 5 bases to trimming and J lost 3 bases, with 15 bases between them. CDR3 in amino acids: CATSAGGLGDYGYTF. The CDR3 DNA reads TGTGCCACCAGTGCCGGGGGGCTTGGGGACTATGGCTACACCTTC.

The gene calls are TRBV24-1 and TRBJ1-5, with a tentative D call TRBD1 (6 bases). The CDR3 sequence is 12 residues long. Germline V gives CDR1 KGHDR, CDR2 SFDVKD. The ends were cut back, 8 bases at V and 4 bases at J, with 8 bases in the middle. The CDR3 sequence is CATNQGNQPQHF. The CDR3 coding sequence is TGTGCCACCAATCAGGGGAATCAGCCCCAGCATTTT.

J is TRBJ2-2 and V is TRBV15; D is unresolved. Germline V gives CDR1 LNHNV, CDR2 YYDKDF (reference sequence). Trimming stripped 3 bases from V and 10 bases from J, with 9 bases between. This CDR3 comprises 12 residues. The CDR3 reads CATSRHREELFF. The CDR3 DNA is TGTGCCACCAGCAGGCACCGAGAGGAGCTGTTTTTT.

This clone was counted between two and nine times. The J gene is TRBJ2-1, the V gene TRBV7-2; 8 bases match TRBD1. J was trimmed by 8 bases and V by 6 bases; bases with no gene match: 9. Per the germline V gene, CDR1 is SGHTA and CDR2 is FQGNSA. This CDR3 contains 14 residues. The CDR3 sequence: CASSPYQGAYEQFF. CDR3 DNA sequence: TGTGCCAGCAGTCCCTACCAGGGGGCCTATGAGCAGTTCTTC.

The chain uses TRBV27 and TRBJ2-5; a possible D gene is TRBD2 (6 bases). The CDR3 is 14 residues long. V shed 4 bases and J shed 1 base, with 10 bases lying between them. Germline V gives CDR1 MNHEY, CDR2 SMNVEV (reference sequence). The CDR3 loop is CASSSGTLQETQYF. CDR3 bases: TGTGCCAGCAGTTCCGGGACTCTCCAAGAGACCCAGTACTTC.

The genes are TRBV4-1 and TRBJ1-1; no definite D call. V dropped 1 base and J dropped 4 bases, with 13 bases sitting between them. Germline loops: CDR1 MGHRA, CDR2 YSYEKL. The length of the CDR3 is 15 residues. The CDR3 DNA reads TGCGCCAGCAGCCAAGTGGGAGGTTGGGGCACTGAAGCTTTCTTT. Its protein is CASSQVGGWGTEAFF.

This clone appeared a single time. The DNA for the CDR3 is TGCGCCAGCAGCGCCACGGGGGAGCCCAACTATGGCTACACCTTC. Its translation: CASSATGEPNYGYTF. The gene calls are TRBV5-1 and TRBJ1-2; TRBD1 is a possible D gene (5 bases). Germline V gene lookup returns CDR1 SGHRS and CDR2 YFSETQ. The CDR3 runs 15 residues. The V and J ends lost 4 bases and 2 bases respectively, with 15 bases between them.

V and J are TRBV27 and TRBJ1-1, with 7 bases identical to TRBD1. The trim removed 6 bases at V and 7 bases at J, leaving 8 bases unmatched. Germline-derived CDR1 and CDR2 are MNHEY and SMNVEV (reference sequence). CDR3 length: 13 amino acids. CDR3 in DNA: TGTGCCAGCAGCCCCCTCCGGACAGGTGAAGCTTTCTTT. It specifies CASSPLRTGEAFF.